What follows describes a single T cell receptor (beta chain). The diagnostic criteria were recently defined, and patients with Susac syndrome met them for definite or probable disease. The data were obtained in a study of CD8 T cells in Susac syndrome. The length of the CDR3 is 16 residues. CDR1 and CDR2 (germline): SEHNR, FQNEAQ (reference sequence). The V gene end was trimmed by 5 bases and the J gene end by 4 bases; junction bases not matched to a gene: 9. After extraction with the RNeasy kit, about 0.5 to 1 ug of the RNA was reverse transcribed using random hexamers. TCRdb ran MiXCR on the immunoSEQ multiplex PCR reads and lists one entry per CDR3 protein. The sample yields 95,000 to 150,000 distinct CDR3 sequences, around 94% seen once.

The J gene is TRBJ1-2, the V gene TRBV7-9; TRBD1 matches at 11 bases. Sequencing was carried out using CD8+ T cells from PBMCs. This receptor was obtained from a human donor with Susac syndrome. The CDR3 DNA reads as TGTGCCAGCAGCAACCAGGGGACAGGGGGTTTCTATGGCTACACCTTC. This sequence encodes CASSNQGTGGFYGYTF. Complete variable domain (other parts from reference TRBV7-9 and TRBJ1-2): DTGVSQNPRHKITKRGQNVTFRCDPISEHNRLYWYRQTLGQGPEFLTYFQNEAQLEKSRLLSDRFSAERPKGSFSTLEIQRTEQGDSAMYLCASSNQGTGGFYGYTFGSGTRLTVV.